Listed below are T cell receptor beta chains from one sample, sequenced in a study of T cells in Graves' hyperthyroidism and ophthalmopathy. TCRdb called the multiplex PCR reads again in MiXCR, with one record for every CDR3 protein. The data hold fewer than 650,000 distinct CDR3 sequences, with around 15% observed a single time. The specimen was blood. These receptors originate from a woman between 40 and 50 years old with Graves' hyperthyroidism. CDR3s include the opening cysteine and the closing phenylalanine or tryptophan. A D gene is named only where the DNA matches it firmly. Clone size, where shown, is once, few, many, or a class for clones that have expanded.

>NA|many|15|TRBJ2-1|TRBV12-3/TRBV12-4
TGTGCCAGCAGTTTATGGCAGAGCTCCTACAATGAGCAGTTCTTC
CASSLWQSSYNEQFF
>NA|many|12|TRBJ2-2|TRBV3-1
TGTGCCAGCAGCCGGGGTGGCGGGGAGCTGTTTTTT
CASSRGGGELFF
>NA|many|13|TRBJ1-1|TRBV30
TGTGCCTGGAGTGCTACAGAGAACACTGAAGCTTTCTTT
CAWSATENTEAFF
>TRBD1|few|15|TRBJ1-1|TRBV27
TGTGCCAGCAGTTTAAGGTGGGACAGGGGGAGGTTGGCTTTCTTT
CASSLRWDRGRLAFF
>TRBD1|NA|13|TRBJ1-1|TRBV6-1
TGTGCCAGCAGCTTCGGACAGGCCAAGGAAGCTTTCTTT
CASSFGQAKEAFF
>TRBD1|NA|16|TRBJ2-7|TRBV3-1
TGTGCCAGCAGCCAAGGTTCAATCCACAGGGGCTACGAGCAGTACTTC
CASSQGSIHRGYEQYF
>NA|many|16|TRBJ2-4|TRBV27
TGTGCCAGCACCTTTGACCTCCGAGGGGCCAAAAACATTCAGTACTTC
CASTFDLRGAKNIQYF
>NA|few|13|TRBJ1-4|TRBV28
TGTGCCAGCAGTGGGTCCGGCGTAGAAAAACTGTTTTTT
CASSGSGVEKLFF
>TRBD1|NA|18|TRBJ1-4|TRBV19
TGTGCCAGTAGTTGGGACAGGGGGCTTTATTCGACTAATGAAAAACTGTTTTTT
CASSWDRGLYSTNEKLFF
>TRBD2|many|16|TRBJ2-3|TRBV18
TGTGCCAGCTCACCACCGGGACTAGCGGGAGCAGATACGCAGTATTTT
CASSPPGLAGADTQYF
>TRBD1|NA|13|TRBJ2-7|TRBV28
TGTGCCAGCAGTCCCGACTCAGGGGGCAGGCAGTACTTC
CASSPDSGGRQYF
>TRBD2|once|14|TRBJ2-7|TRBV5-5
TGTGCCAGCACCACGCTAGCGGGAGTTGGCGAGCAGTACTTC
CASTTLAGVGEQYF
>TRBD1|once|16|TRBJ2-3|TRBV7-9
TGTGCCAGCAGCTTTCTGACAGGGGGAGGGACAGATACGCAGTATTTT
CASSFLTGGGTDTQYF
>NA|many|13|TRBJ1-1|TRBV3-1
TGTGCCAGCAGCCAAACAGGGTTTCCGGAGGCTTTCTTT
CASSQTGFPEAFF
>NA|NA|13|TRBJ1-2|TRBV9
TGTGCCAGCAGTCGAGGGATCAACTATGGCTACACCTTC
CASSRGINYGYTF
>NA|NA|15|TRBJ2-7|TRBV19
TGTGCCAGTAGTATGGCACAGGGTAGCTCCTACGAGCAGTACTTC
CASSMAQGSSYEQYF
>NA|NA|16|TRBJ2-6|TRBV4-2
TGTGCCAGCCAGATAGGACGGAACTCTGGGGCCAACGTCCTGACTTTC
CASQIGRNSGANVLTF